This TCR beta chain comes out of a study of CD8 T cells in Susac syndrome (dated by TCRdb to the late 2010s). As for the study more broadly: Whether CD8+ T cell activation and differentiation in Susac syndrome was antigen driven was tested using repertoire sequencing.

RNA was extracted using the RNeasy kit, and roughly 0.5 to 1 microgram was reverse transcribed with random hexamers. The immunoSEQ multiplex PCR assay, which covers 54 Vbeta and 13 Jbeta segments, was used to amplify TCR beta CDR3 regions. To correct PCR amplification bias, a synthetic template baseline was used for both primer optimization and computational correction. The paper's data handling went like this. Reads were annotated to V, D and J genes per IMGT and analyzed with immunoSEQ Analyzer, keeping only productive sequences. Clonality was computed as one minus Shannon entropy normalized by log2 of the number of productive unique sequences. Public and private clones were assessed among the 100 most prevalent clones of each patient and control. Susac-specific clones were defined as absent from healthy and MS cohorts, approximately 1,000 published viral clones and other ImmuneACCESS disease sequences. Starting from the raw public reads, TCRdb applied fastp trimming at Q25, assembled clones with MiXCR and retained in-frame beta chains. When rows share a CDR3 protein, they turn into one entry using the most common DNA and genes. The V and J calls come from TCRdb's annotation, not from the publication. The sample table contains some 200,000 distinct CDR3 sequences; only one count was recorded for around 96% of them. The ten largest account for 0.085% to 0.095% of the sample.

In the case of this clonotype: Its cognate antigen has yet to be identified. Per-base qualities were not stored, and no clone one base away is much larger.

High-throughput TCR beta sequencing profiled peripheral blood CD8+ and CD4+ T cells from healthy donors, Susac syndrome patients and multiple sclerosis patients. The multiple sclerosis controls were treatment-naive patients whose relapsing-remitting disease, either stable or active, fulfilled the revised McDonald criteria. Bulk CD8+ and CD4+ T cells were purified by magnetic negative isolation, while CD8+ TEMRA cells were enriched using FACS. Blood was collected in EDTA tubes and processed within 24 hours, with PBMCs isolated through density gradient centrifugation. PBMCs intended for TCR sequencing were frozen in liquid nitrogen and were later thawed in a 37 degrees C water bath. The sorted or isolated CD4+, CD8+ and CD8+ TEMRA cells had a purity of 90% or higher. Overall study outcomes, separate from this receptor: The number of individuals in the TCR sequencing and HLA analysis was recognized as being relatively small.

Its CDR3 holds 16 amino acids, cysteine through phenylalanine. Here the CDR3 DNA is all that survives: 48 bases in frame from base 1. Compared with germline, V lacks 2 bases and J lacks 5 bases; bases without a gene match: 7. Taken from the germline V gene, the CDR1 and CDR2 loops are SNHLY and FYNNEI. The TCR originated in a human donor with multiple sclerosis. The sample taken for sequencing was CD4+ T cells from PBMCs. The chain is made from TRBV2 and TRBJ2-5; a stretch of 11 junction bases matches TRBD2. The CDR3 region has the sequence CASSELAGGPNETQYF. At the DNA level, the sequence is TGTGCCAGCAGTGAACTAGCGGGGGGACCCAATGAGACCCAGTACTTC. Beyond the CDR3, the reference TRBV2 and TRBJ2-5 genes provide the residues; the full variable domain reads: EPEVTQTPSHQVTQMGQEVILRCVPISNHLYFYWYRQILGQKVEFLVSFYNNEISEKSEIFDDQFSVERPDGSNFTLKIRSTKLEDSAMYFCASSELAGGPNETQYFGPGTRLLVL.